Listed below are T cell receptor beta chains from one sample, sequenced in a study of blood T cell repertoires in COVID-19. This table comes from immunoSEQ multiplex PCR, and its TCRdb copy is limited to in-frame clones, with some not included. The sample lists about 170,000 clones; almost 85% were seen once. The sequencing input was peripheral blood. Receptors originate from an elderly woman with acute or convalescent COVID-19. CDR3s include the opening cysteine and the closing phenylalanine or tryptophan. A D gene is named only where the DNA matches it firmly. Clone size is given for some rows only: seen once, a few or many times, or a class if the clone is expanded.

>TRBJ1-1|14|NA|TRBV5-1|NA
CASSLALGGTEAFF
TGCGCCAGCAGCTTGGCCTTGGGGGGGACTGAAGCTTTCTTT
>TRBJ2-7|14|NA|TRBV5-1|TRBD1
CASTTGDRGWEQYF
TGCGCCAGCACCACGGGGGACAGGGGATGGGAGCAGTACTTC
>TRBJ2-5|15|NA|TRBV7-2|TRBD2
CASSPEPGWGGTQYF
TGTGCCAGCAGTCCAGAGCCAGGGTGGGGGGGGACCCAGTACTTC
>TRBJ2-7|19|NA|TRBV21-1|NA
CASSIGDRGRRTATYEQYF
TGTGCCAGCAGCATTGGGGACAGGGGGCGAAGAACGGCAACCTACGAGCAGTACTTC
>TRBJ2-6|18|NA|TRBV19|NA
CASSIGPGEYSGANVLTF
TGTGCCAGTAGTATAGGGCCGGGGGAGTATTCTGGGGCCAACGTCCTGACTTTC
>TRBJ2-7|14|NA|TRBV3-1/TRBV3-2|NA
CASSQGTTPYEQYF
TGTGCCAGCAGCCAAGGGACTACGCCCTACGAGCAGTACTTC
>TRBJ1-1|13|NA|TRBV2|NA
CASSRDTNTEAFF
TGTGCCAGCAGTAGGGACACGAACACTGAAGCTTTCTTT
>TRBJ2-7|16|NA|TRBV5-6|NA
CASSPGRTLGGYEQYF
TGTGCCAGCAGCCCCGGGAGGACTTTAGGGGGTTACGAGCAGTACTTC
>TRBJ1-1|16|few|TRBV18|TRBD1
CASSPRTGGLNTEAFF
TGTGCCAGCTCACCTCGAACAGGGGGACTGAACACTGAAGCTTTCTTT
>TRBJ2-7|13|NA|TRBV11-1|NA
CASSLAGAHEQYF
TGTGCCAGCAGCTTAGCTGGGGCCCACGAGCAGTACTTC
>TRBJ2-1|16|NA|TRBV5-1|NA
CASSLATGTRYNEQFF
TGCGCCAGCAGCTTAGCCACAGGGACAAGGTACAATGAGCAGTTCTTC
>TRBJ1-1|15|few|TRBV2|NA
CASSEYPGSFTEAFF
TGTGCCAGCAGTGAATACCCAGGTTCCTTCACTGAAGCTTTCTTT
>TRBJ2-3|15|NA|TRBV5-4|NA
CASSLGEGGADTQYF
TGTGCCAGCAGCTTGGGAGAAGGGGGTGCAGATACGCAGTATTTT
>TRBJ1-3|13|NA|TRBV30|NA
CAWSGGTGNTIYF
TGTGCCTGGAGCGGGGGAACTGGAAACACCATATATTTT
>TRBJ1-2|13|NA|TRBV12-3/TRBV12-4|TRBD1
CASRGQGNYGYTF
TGTGCCAGCAGAGGACAGGGGAACTATGGCTACACCTTC
>TRBJ2-1|17|NA|TRBV27|TRBD2
CASSSLAGGPSYNEQFF
TGTGCCAGCAGTTCTCTAGCGGGAGGTCCTTCCTACAATGAGCAGTTCTTC
>TRBJ1-2|15|NA|TRBV19|TRBD1
CASRGTAESNYGYTF
TGTGCCAGCAGAGGGACAGCCGAATCAAACTATGGCTACACCTTC
>TRBJ1-2|13|NA|TRBV5-1|TRBD1
CASSLGGGKGYTF
TGCGCCAGCAGCTTGGGAGGGGGCAAGGGCTACACCTTC
>TRBJ2-1|15|NA|TRBV7-9|TRBD2
CASSDTSGRANEQFF
TGTGCCAGCAGCGATACTAGCGGGAGGGCTAATGAGCAGTTCTTC
>TRBJ1-2|15|NA|TRBV19|TRBD1
CASSTRDRGVDGYTF
TGTGCCAGTAGTACCCGGGACAGGGGAGTTGATGGCTACACCTTC
>TRBJ1-2|13|NA|TRBV12-3/TRBV12-4|NA
CASSLDRNYGYTF
TGTGCCAGCAGCCTCGACAGGAACTATGGCTACACCTTC
>TRBJ1-1|15|NA|TRBV18|NA
CASSPSQGSSTEAFF
TGTGCCAGCTCACCGTCGCAGGGTTCTAGCACTGAAGCTTTCTTT
>TRBJ2-1|15|NA|TRBV28|TRBD2
CASSHPRGGPNEQFF
TGTGCCAGCAGTCACCCGCGGGGGGGGCCCAATGAGCAGTTCTTC
>TRBJ1-1|13|NA|TRBV7-9|NA
CASSTNSNTEAFF
TGTGCCAGCAGCACGAACTCGAACACTGAAGCTTTCTTT
>TRBJ1-2|15|few|TRBV27|NA
CASRPIGTPNYGYTF
TGTGCCAGCCGACCGATCGGGACACCTAACTATGGCTACACCTTC
>TRBJ2-5|14|few|TRBV7-9|NA
CASSPSEGWETQYF
TGTGCCAGCAGCCCCTCGGAGGGGTGGGAGACCCAGTACTTC
>TRBJ1-1|13|once|TRBV5-4|TRBD1
CASSSRDRNEAFF
TGTGCCAGCAGTTCCCGGGACAGAAATGAAGCTTTCTTT
>TRBJ1-4|16|NA|TRBV7-9|NA
CASSPVLTGFSEKLFF
TGTGCCAGCAGCCCGGTACTTACAGGGTTCTCTGAAAAACTGTTTTTT
>TRBJ2-7|15|few|TRBV6-5|TRBD1
CASRGQGRSSYEQYF
TGTGCCAGCAGAGGACAGGGCCGAAGCTCCTACGAGCAGTACTTC
>TRBJ2-3|16|NA|TRBV5-1|TRBD1
CASSLAATGATDTQYF
TGCGCCAGCAGCTTGGCCGCCACAGGGGCCACAGATACGCAGTATTTT
>TRBJ2-1|15|NA|TRBV4-3|TRBD2
CASSPGASGRDEQFF
TGCGCCAGCAGCCCGGGGGCTAGCGGGAGGGATGAGCAGTTCTTC
>TRBJ2-7|16|once|TRBV5-1|TRBD1
CASSFLPGQGFGEQYF
TGCGCCAGCAGCTTTCTTCCGGGACAGGGGTTTGGCGAGCAGTACTTC
>TRBJ2-7|13|NA|TRBV12-3/TRBV12-4|NA
CASSISGVHEQYF
TGTGCCAGCAGTATTTCGGGGGTCCACGAGCAGTACTTC
>TRBJ2-1|12|few|TRBV27|NA
CASSRLGQYTFF
TGTGCCAGCAGTCGCTTGGGACAATATACGTTCTTC
>TRBJ2-5|13|few|TRBV3-1/TRBV3-2|NA
CASSQIRRETQYF
TGTGCCAGCAGCCAAATACGGAGGGAGACCCAGTACTTC
>TRBJ1-6|18|once|TRBV12-5|TRBD1
CASGLELDRGSYNSPLHF
TGTGCTAGTGGTTTGGAATTGGACAGGGGATCCTATAATTCACCCCTCCACTTT
>TRBJ1-5|13|few|TRBV6-5|NA
CASRELEGQPQHF
TGTGCCAGCAGGGAGTTAGAGGGCCAGCCCCAGCATTTT
>TRBJ2-1|16|NA|TRBV5-4|TRBD1
CASNQGQGVWGNEQFF
TGTGCCAGCAACCAAGGTCAGGGGGTTTGGGGCAATGAGCAGTTCTTC
>TRBJ2-6|17|few|TRBV12-5|TRBD1
CASGSGQGGSGANVLTF
TGTGCTAGTGGTTCGGGACAGGGAGGTTCTGGGGCCAACGTCCTGACTTTC
>TRBJ2-7|13|NA|TRBV19|TRBD1
CASSYGSRGEQYF
TGTGCCAGTAGTTACGGTTCCAGGGGGGAGCAGTACTTC
>TRBJ2-7|15|once|TRBV10-1|TRBD2
CASSDTREGSYEQYF
TGCGCCAGCAGTGATACCCGGGAGGGATCCTACGAGCAGTACTTC
>TRBJ1-2|14|once|TRBV7-2|TRBD1
CASSTTGANYGYTF
TGTGCCAGCAGCACAACAGGGGCGAACTATGGCTACACCTTC
>TRBJ1-1|13|NA|TRBV30|NA
CAWSVGQDTEAFF
TGTGCCTGGAGTGTAGGTCAGGACACTGAAGCTTTCTTT
>TRBJ1-1|13|NA|TRBV6-2/TRBV6-3|NA
CASSFTRGTEAFF
TGTGCCAGCAGTTTTACCCGGGGGACTGAAGCTTTCTTT
>TRBJ1-2|15|NA|TRBV9|NA
CASSTNGNSPYGYTF
TGTGCCAGCAGCACGAACGGGAACTCCCCCTATGGCTACACCTTC
>TRBJ1-1|17|NA|TRBV27|TRBD1
CASSLEGTGGMNTEAFF
TGTGCCAGCAGTTTAGAGGGGACAGGGGGGATGAACACTGAAGCTTTCTTT
>TRBJ2-7|13|NA|TRBV9|NA
CASSVGTAYEQYF
TGTGCCAGCAGCGTAGGCACAGCCTACGAGCAGTACTTC